The 22 T cell receptor beta chains given below trace back to one sample, sequenced in a study of cytotoxic CD8 clonotypes in ibrutinib-treated CLL. Assay: immunoSEQ multiplex PCR; the TCRdb copy retains only in-frame clones and omits some. The sample holds more than 200,000 clones, more than 65% seen once. Material: PBMCs, obtained after 12 months of ibrutinib treatment. The receptor source for this set is a human donor with chronic lymphocytic leukemia.

The chain carries TRBV5-6 and TRBJ1-5; D gene ambiguous. This CDR3 is 13 amino acids long. Trimming took off 0 bases at V and 7 bases at J, with 8 bases between the two ends. Looked up from germline, CDR1 is SGHDT and CDR2 is YYEEEE. CDR3 residues: CASSLGGRQPQHF. Written as DNA, the CDR3 is TGTGCCAGCAGCTTGGGAGGACGCCAGCCCCAGCATTTT.

The chain carries TRBV6-1 and TRBJ2-7; D unresolved. The CDR3 consists of 14 residues. Germline V gives CDR1 MNHNS, CDR2 SASEGT. Trimming removed 3 bases from V and 0 bases from J, with 9 bases in between. CDR3 sequence reads: CASSEIVASYEQYF. The DNA of the CDR3 is TGTGCCAGCAGTGAGATAGTGGCCTCCTACGAGCAGTACTTC.

About this clone itself: This may stem from a read error, because a much larger clone lies one nucleotide away. V usage is TRBV7-3 and J usage is TRBJ2-3; the D is unclear. Germline loops: CDR1 SGHTA, CDR2 FQGTGA. Trimming took off 5 bases at V and 0 bases at J, with 6 bases between the two ends. CDR3 length: 13 residues. The CDR3 loop reads CASSVDSTDTQYF. Written as DNA, the CDR3 is TGTGCCAGCAGCGTCGACAGCACAGATACGCAGTATTTT.

This sequence joins TRBV5-1 and TRBJ1-3, with 9 bases identical to TRBD1. V shed 3 bases and J 0 bases; nucleotides not matched to a gene: 7. The CDR3 totals 17 residues. Germline CDR1 reads SGHRS; CDR2 reads YFSETQ. The CDR3 region has the DNA TGCGCCAGCAGCTCAGTCACGGGACAGGGCTCTGGAAACACCATATATTTT. Translating it yields CASSSVTGQGSGNTIYF.

The chain links TRBV10-3 to TRBJ2-2; D is unresolved. The V gene lost 2 bases and the J gene lost 0 bases, with 4 bases spanning the gap. Germline CDR1 ENHRY, CDR2 SYGVKD. CDR3 length: 14 amino acids. CDR3 loop: CAISETSNTGELFF. For the CDR3, the DNA is TGTGCCATCAGTGAGACCTCGAACACCGGGGAGCTGTTTTTT.

The genes are TRBV11-2 and TRBJ2-1, with TRBD1 matching 7 bases. CDR1 and CDR2 (germline): SGHAT, FQNNGV. The ends lost 8 bases at V and 0 bases at J; junction bases unmatched: 4. The CDR3 covers 14 residues. The CDR3 bases are TGTGCCAGCCACAACAGGGGCTCCTACAATGAGCAGTTCTTC. Its protein product is CASHNRGSYNEQFF.

Here the CDR3 DNA reads TGCGCCAGCAGCTTGGGTGAGGGTGGCTACACCTTC. Its translation: CASSLGEGGYTF. The J gene is TRBJ1-2, the V gene TRBV5-1; no reliable D call. Germline CDR1 reads SGHRS; CDR2 reads YFSETQ. V lost 0 bases, J lost 7 bases, and 7 bases lay in between. CDR3 length: 12 residues.

The V call is TRBV18, the J call TRBJ1-1, with TRBD1 matching 11 bases. Trimming cost V 3 bases and J 9 bases; bases outside gene matches: 12. Germline V lookup: CDR1 KGHSH, CDR2 LQKENI. The CDR3 spans 16 residues. The CDR3 sequence: CASSPPTGTGGRKAFF. The CDR3, as DNA: TGTGCCAGCTCACCTCCTACCGGGACAGGGGGGCGTAAAGCTTTCTTT.

The chain carries TRBV29-1 and TRBJ2-1; no clear D. This CDR3 is built from 14 residues. Germline V gene data show CDR1 as SQVTM and CDR2 as ANQGSEA. V was pared by 6 bases and J by 9 bases, with 21 bases between. The CDR3 reads CSVPQQPALGEQFF. The CDR3 coding sequence is TGCAGCGTCCCACAGCAACCGGCGTTAGGTGAGCAGTTCTTC.

This sequence joins TRBV5-1 and TRBJ1-5; D gene ambiguous. Germline CDR1 SGHRS, CDR2 YFSETQ. This CDR3 spans 13 amino acids. Trimming cost V 1 base and J 5 bases, with 7 bases left between them. The CDR3 region has the DNA TGCGCCAGCAGCTTGCAGGTCGATCAGCCCCAGCATTTT. It codes for CASSLQVDQPQHF. Supplemented by reference TRBV5-1 and TRBJ1-5, the full variable domain reads KAGVTQTPRYLIKTRGQQVTLSCSPISGHRSVSWYQQTPGQGLQFLFEYFSETQRNKGNFPGRFSGRQFSNSRSEMNVSTLELGDSALYLCASSLQVDQPQHFGDGTRLSIL.

This CDR3 reads CASSLELGEENTEAFF. As DNA, the CDR3 is TGTGCCAGCAGCTTGGAATTAGGGGAGGAAAACACTGAAGCTTTCTTT. The rearrangement links TRBV5-4 to TRBJ1-1; weak D call: TRBD1 (5 bases). Germline V gene lookup returns CDR1 SGHNT and CDR2 YYREEE (reference sequence). This CDR3 comprises 16 residues. With 0 bases removed from V and 2 bases from J, the gap between germline ends came to 14 bases.

The chain has TRBV4-1 and TRBJ2-5, with 13 positions matching TRBD2. Germline assignment: CDR1 MGHRA and CDR2 YSYEKL. V was pared by 0 bases and J by 5 bases, with 18 bases of the junction left unmatched. This CDR3 has 21 amino acids. The CDR3: CASSQDFGASGLAGERETQYF. In DNA, the CDR3 is TGCGCCAGCAGCCAAGATTTCGGGGCCTCCGGACTAGCGGGAGAACGGGAGACCCAGTACTTC.

This clone was counted between two and nine times. The rearrangement joins TRBV5-6 to TRBJ2-7; 7 bases fit TRBD1. With 2 bases clipped from V and 3 bases from J, the junction kept 2 bases outside the gene matches. The germline V gene encodes CDR1 SGHDT and CDR2 YYEEEE. The CDR3 extends over 13 amino acids. CDR3 DNA: TGTGCCAGCAGCTTCGGGACAGACTACGAGCAGTACTTC. It specifies CASSFGTDYEQYF.

The chain joins TRBV28 to TRBJ2-7; 10 nucleotides match TRBD1. The CDR3 runs to 15 residues. V was clipped by 3 bases and J by 2 bases; unmatched bases: 4. From germline, CDR1 is MDHEN and CDR2 SYDVKM. The CDR3 sequence: CASSLLGQGTYEQYF. Here the CDR3 DNA reads TGTGCCAGCAGTTTGTTGGGACAGGGGACCTACGAGCAGTACTTC.

The chain recombines TRBV4-1 with TRBJ1-2, with 8 bases that match TRBD1. The V segment lost 4 bases and the J segment 0 bases; nucleotides outside the gene matches: 7. Germline loops: CDR1 MGHRA, CDR2 YSYEKL. The CDR3 covers 16 residues. The chain's CDR3 is CASSLRTGTANYGYTF. The CDR3 nucleotides are TGCGCCAGCAGCCTGCGGACAGGGACAGCTAACTATGGCTACACCTTC.

This chain links TRBV20-1 with TRBJ2-3; D is ambiguous. Germline V lookup: CDR1 DFQATT, CDR2 SNEGSKA (reference sequence). V lost 3 bases, J lost 6 bases, and 7 bases lay in between. This CDR3 comprises 11 residues. Here the CDR3 DNA reads TGCAGTGCTAGGAAAGGGGATACGCAGTATTTT. Its protein is CSARKGDTQYF.

V is TRBV6-1 and J is TRBJ2-1; D is tentatively TRBD1 or TRBD2 (7 bases each). V was clipped by 7 bases and J by 4 bases, with 14 bases between them. Looked up from germline, CDR1 is MNHNS and CDR2 is SASEGT. The length of the CDR3 is 14 residues. CDR3 residues: CASTGGAGYNEQFF. The CDR3 DNA reads as TGTGCCAGCACAGGGGGGGCGGGATACAATGAGCAGTTCTTC.

The chain couples TRBV30 to TRBJ2-1, with no clear D. This CDR3 is built from 13 residues. V shed 2 bases and J shed 7 bases, with 12 bases lying between them. Germline V gives CDR1 GTSNPN, CDR2 SVGIG (reference sequence). The CDR3 loop reads CAWSRAFKNEQFF. The CDR3 bases are TGTGCCTGGAGTCGGGCCTTTAAGAATGAGCAGTTCTTC.

This clone was counted between two and nine times. The rearrangement joins TRBV10-2 to TRBJ2-7; TRBD2 is a possible D gene (6 bases). This CDR3 has 12 amino acids. V shed 8 bases and J shed 5 bases, with 13 bases lying between them. CDR1 is WSHSY, CDR2 SAAADI, per germline. CDR3 in DNA: TGCGCCAGCGGTTTGGAGGGAAACGAGCAGTACTTC. As protein: CASGLEGNEQYF.

A few counts support this clone. The chain combines TRBV11-1 with TRBJ2-5, with a weak D call TRBD1 (5 bases). This CDR3 has 15 residues. CDR1 and CDR2 (germline): SGHAT, FQDESV (reference sequence). Trimming stripped 5 bases from V and 9 bases from J, with 22 bases between. CDR3 DNA sequence: TGTGCCAGCAGCCCAGGGCCCGTGTTGCTGCGGTCCCAGTACTTC. It yields the protein CASSPGPVLLRSQYF.

This sequence joins TRBV7-2 and TRBJ2-7; D uncertain. V lost 8 bases, J lost 1 base, and 9 bases lay in between. Germline lookup yields CDR1 SGHTA and CDR2 FQGNSA. This CDR3 has 12 amino acids. Here the CDR3 DNA reads TGTGCCAGCGGCGGACGGTCCTACGAGCAGTACTTC. It yields the protein CASGGRSYEQYF.

This clone has just one count. The gene calls are TRBV5-4 and TRBJ1-2, with D possibly matching TRBD1 (5 bases). The V gene lost 2 bases and the J gene lost 7 bases, with 15 bases spanning the gap. CDR3 length: 14 residues. The V gene's germline CDR1 is SGHNT and CDR2 YYREEE (reference sequence). The CDR3 loop reads CASSLMGGLLGYTF. In DNA, the CDR3 is TGTGCCAGCAGCTTAATGGGGGGACTACTTGGCTACACCTTC.